The T cell receptor (beta chain) under discussion was sequenced for a study of blood T cell repertoires in COVID-19. Turning to the study itself: Sources were T cells, B-cell-depleted T cells, or PBMCs; the material itself was cDNA or gDNA.

In this sample, this clone turned up a few times. V shed 0 bases, J shed 4 bases, and the junction held 4 bases outside the gene matches. Germline CDR1 SGHAT, CDR2 FQNNGV. This CDR3 has 16 amino acids. Using immunoSEQ multiplex PCR, the repertoire was profiled, and TCRdb retains in-frame clones only, with some absent. Among about 62,000 clones listed, approximately 80% were seen once. The chain employs TRBV11-2 and TRBJ2-3, with 10 positions matching TRBD2. This clonotype originated in a woman between 50 and 59 years old with active or convalescent COVID-19. The sample taken for sequencing was peripheral blood. In DNA form, the CDR3 reads TGTGCCAGCAGCTTAGATCGTAGCGGGAGGTCAGATACGCAGTATTTT. It translates to CASSLDRSGRSDTQYF.